This T cell receptor (beta chain) was found in a study of blood T cell repertoires in COVID-19. CDR3 size: 16 residues. Germline-derived CDR1 and CDR2 are SGHTA and FQGNSA. V trimming: 1 base; J trimming: 2 bases; junction bases outside the gene matches: 7. TCRdb's copy holds only in-frame clones and misses some; the assay was immunoSEQ multiplex PCR. The sample consists of under 200,000 clones, around 83% of them appearing once. The clonotype comes from a woman in her 30s who had been exposed to COVID-19. Source material: PBMCs or T cells enriched from blood (not recorded which). The gene calls are TRBV7-2 and TRBJ1-1; 7 bases line up with TRBD1. The CDR3 nucleotides are TGTGCCAGCAGCTTAGAGGGGGCAGGGCCTAACACTGAAGCTTTCTTT. This translates into CASSLEGAGPNTEAFF.